The rows below give T cell receptor beta chains drawn from one sample of a study of shared clonotypes between healthy human individuals. Profiled with immunoSEQ multiplex PCR; TCRdb holds only in-frame clones, not every one. Of 740,000 or so clones detected, less than 80% appear once; the ten largest clones hold roughly 1.9%. Sequenced: memory CD4+ T cells sorted from blood. The receptor source for this set is a woman aged 25 to 39 in good health. Each CDR3 is given with its conserved first and last residue. The D gene is left open where the match is weak. Some rows mark clone size as missing; the rest say once, few, many or name a class of expanded clone.

J gene: TRBJ2-1
clone size: NA
CDR3 length: 14
V gene: TRBV11-3
D gene: NA
CDR3 protein: CASSPSQRNNEQFF
CDR3 DNA: TGTGCCAGCAGCCCTAGCCAAAGAAACAATGAGCAGTTCTTC

J gene: TRBJ1-2
clone size: NA
CDR3 length: 14
V gene: TRBV6-4
D gene: TRBD1
CDR3 protein: CASRATGVGYGYTF
CDR3 DNA: TGTGCCAGCAGAGCTACAGGGGTGGGCTATGGCTACACCTTC

J gene: TRBJ1-5
clone size: NA
CDR3 length: 15
V gene: TRBV28
D gene: NA
CDR3 protein: CASSLSRGGNQPQHF
CDR3 DNA: TGTGCCAGCAGTTTATCCAGGGGAGGCAATCAGCCCCAGCATTTT

J gene: TRBJ2-3
clone size: NA
CDR3 length: 17
V gene: TRBV5-4
D gene: TRBD2
CDR3 protein: CASSLAPTSGSIDTQYF
CDR3 DNA: TGTGCCAGCAGCTTGGCCCCAACTAGCGGGAGTATAGATACGCAGTATTTT

J gene: TRBJ2-5
clone size: NA
CDR3 length: 15
V gene: TRBV4-1
D gene: NA
CDR3 protein: CASSQLDAPVWDQYF
CDR3 DNA: TGCGCCAGCAGCCAGTTGGACGCGCCGGTTTGGGACCAGTACTTC

J gene: TRBJ1-2
clone size: NA
CDR3 length: 14
V gene: TRBV7-9
D gene: NA
CDR3 protein: CASSFVGLNYGYTF
CDR3 DNA: TGTGCCAGCAGCTTTGTGGGGTTAAACTATGGCTACACCTTC

J gene: TRBJ1-2
clone size: NA
CDR3 length: 14
V gene: TRBV28
D gene: NA
CDR3 protein: CASNSRYGNYGYTF
CDR3 DNA: TGTGCCAGCAACAGCAGATACGGTAACTATGGCTACACCTTC

J gene: TRBJ2-2
clone size: NA
CDR3 length: 16
V gene: TRBV10-3
D gene: TRBD1
CDR3 protein: CAISESGQSGTGELFF
CDR3 DNA: TGTGCCATCAGTGAGTCGGGACAGTCGGGCACCGGGGAGCTGTTTTTT

J gene: TRBJ2-3
clone size: once
CDR3 length: 14
V gene: TRBV2
D gene: TRBD2
CDR3 protein: CASSLAGGANTQYF
CDR3 DNA: TGTGCCAGCAGTCTAGCGGGGGGTGCAAATACGCAGTATTTT

J gene: TRBJ2-7
clone size: NA
CDR3 length: 18
V gene: TRBV28
D gene: TRBD2
CDR3 protein: CASSPRGRSGRAPYEQYF
CDR3 DNA: TGTGCCAGCAGCCCCCGAGGGCGTAGCGGGAGGGCCCCCTACGAGCAGTACTTC

J gene: TRBJ1-5
clone size: once
CDR3 length: 14
V gene: TRBV19
D gene: NA
CDR3 protein: CASSSVMGNQPQHF
CDR3 DNA: TGTGCCAGTAGTTCCGTGATGGGGAATCAGCCCCAGCATTTT

J gene: TRBJ1-2
clone size: NA
CDR3 length: 12
V gene: TRBV4-1
D gene: TRBD1
CDR3 protein: CASSLRTGGYTF
CDR3 DNA: TGCGCCAGCAGCCTACGGACAGGCGGCTACACCTTC

J gene: TRBJ2-3
clone size: NA
CDR3 length: 14
V gene: TRBV5-1
D gene: TRBD1
CDR3 protein: CASSVGQGTDTQYF
CDR3 DNA: TGCGCCAGCAGCGTCGGACAGGGCACAGATACGCAGTATTTT

J gene: TRBJ1-2
clone size: NA
CDR3 length: 16
V gene: TRBV2
D gene: NA
CDR3 protein: CASSGIYTGENYGYTF
CDR3 DNA: TGTGCCAGCAGTGGAATTTATACAGGCGAAAACTATGGCTACACCTTC

J gene: TRBJ2-3
clone size: NA
CDR3 length: 16
V gene: TRBV18
D gene: TRBD2
CDR3 protein: CASSPRTSGYTDTQYF
CDR3 DNA: TGTGCCAGCTCACCGCGCACTAGCGGATACACAGATACGCAGTATTTT

J gene: TRBJ1-1
clone size: NA
CDR3 length: 12
V gene: TRBV29-1
D gene: NA
CDR3 protein: CSVLEGNTEAFF
CDR3 DNA: TGCAGCGTGCTAGAGGGGAACACTGAAGCTTTCTTT

J gene: TRBJ2-5
clone size: NA
CDR3 length: 14
V gene: TRBV6-1
D gene: NA
CDR3 protein: CASSEVLGPETQYF
CDR3 DNA: TGTGCCAGCAGTGAGGTTCTCGGGCCAGAGACCCAGTACTTC

J gene: TRBJ1-5
clone size: NA
CDR3 length: 15
V gene: TRBV19
D gene: TRBD1
CDR3 protein: CASSRGTAYNQPQHF
CDR3 DNA: TGTGCCAGTAGTCGGGGGACAGCGTATAATCAGCCCCAGCATTTT

J gene: TRBJ2-1
clone size: NA
CDR3 length: 13
V gene: TRBV23-1
D gene: NA
CDR3 protein: CASRDLGRNEQFF
CDR3 DNA: TGCGCCAGCCGGGACCTGGGGCGCAATGAGCAGTTCTTC

J gene: TRBJ1-1
clone size: NA
CDR3 length: 15
V gene: TRBV19
D gene: NA
CDR3 protein: CASSSRRRGRTEAFF
CDR3 DNA: TGTGCCAGTAGTAGCCGTCGGAGGGGGAGGACTGAAGCTTTCTTT